This T cell receptor beta chain stems from a study of blood T cell repertoires in COVID-19. The overall study: Some COVID-19 samples were acute and others convalescent; all came from the United States, Italy and Spain. In each case, the material was cDNA or gDNA derived from T cells, B-cell-depleted T cells, or PBMCs.

From germline, CDR1 is SGHRS and CDR2 YFSETQ. V was pared by 1 base and J by 2 bases, with 9 bases of the junction left unmatched. The CDR3 contains 16 residues. Authors' methods: How many nucleated cells were present was estimated from reference gene primer amplification. Assay used: immunoSEQ multiplex PCR; TCRdb lists only in-frame clones, some missing. The DNA was the basis for D and trimming; V, J and clone size are from that table. The sample shows about 130,000 clones, around 74% of them seen only once. This rearrangement joins TRBV5-1 to TRBJ2-7, with 7 nucleotides matching TRBD2. This TCR derives from a man aged 60 to 69 with acute or convalescent COVID-19. Specimen: peripheral blood. Here the CDR3 reads CASSLPNSGTTYEQYF. The DNA of the CDR3 is TGCGCCAGCAGCTTGCCTAACAGCGGGACCACCTACGAGCAGTACTTC.